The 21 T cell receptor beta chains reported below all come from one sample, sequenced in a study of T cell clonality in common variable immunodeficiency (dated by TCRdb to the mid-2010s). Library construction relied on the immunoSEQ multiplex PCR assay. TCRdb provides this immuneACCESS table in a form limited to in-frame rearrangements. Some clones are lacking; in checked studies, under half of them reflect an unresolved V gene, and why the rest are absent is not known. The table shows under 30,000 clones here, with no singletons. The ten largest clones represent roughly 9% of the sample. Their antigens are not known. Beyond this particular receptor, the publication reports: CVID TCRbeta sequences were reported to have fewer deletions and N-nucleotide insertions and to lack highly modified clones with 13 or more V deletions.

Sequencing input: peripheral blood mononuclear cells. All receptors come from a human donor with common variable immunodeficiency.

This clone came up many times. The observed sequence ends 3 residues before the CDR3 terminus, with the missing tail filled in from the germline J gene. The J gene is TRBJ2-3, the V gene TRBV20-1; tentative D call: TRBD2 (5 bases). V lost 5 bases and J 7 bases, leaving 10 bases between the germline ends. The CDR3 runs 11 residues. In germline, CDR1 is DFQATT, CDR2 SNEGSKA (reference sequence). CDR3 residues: CSAPAVHTQYF. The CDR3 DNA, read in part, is TGCAGTGCTCCAGCGGTTCATACG.

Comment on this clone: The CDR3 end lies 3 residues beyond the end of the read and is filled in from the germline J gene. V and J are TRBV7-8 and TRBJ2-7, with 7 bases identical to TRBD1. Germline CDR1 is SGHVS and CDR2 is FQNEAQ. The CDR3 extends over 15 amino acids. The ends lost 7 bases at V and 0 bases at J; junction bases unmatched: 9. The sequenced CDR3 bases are TGTGCCAGCACCGACCTGGGACAGAGCTCCTACGAG. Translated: CASTDLGQSSYE. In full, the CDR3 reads CASTDLGQSSYEQYF.

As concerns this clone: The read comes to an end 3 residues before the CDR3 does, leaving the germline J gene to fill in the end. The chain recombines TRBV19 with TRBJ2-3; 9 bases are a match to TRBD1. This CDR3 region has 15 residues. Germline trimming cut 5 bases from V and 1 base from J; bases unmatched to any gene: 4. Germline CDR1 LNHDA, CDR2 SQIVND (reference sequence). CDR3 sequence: CASSAWTGGTDTQYF. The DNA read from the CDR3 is TGTGCCAGTAGTGCCTGGACAGGGGGCACAGATACG.

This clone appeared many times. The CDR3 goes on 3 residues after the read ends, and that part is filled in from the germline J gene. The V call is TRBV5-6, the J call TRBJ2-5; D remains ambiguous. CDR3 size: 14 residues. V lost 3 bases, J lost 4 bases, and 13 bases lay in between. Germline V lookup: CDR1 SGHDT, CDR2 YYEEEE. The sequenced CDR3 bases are TGTGCCAGCAGCTCCCTGATCGGTAGAGAGACC. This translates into CASSSLIGRET. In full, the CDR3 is CASSSLIGRETQYF.

The CDR3 here is CATLTGYTEAFF. The sequenced CDR3 bases are TGTGCCACCCTTACCGGGTACACTGAA. The chain couples TRBV19 to TRBJ1-1; D ambiguous. With the read ending 3 residues before the CDR3 end, the germline J gene is used to fill in that end. Trimming left V 10 bases short and J 3 bases short, with 12 bases between. Germline CDR1 is LNHDA and CDR2 is SQIVND (reference sequence). CDR3 length equals 12 residues.

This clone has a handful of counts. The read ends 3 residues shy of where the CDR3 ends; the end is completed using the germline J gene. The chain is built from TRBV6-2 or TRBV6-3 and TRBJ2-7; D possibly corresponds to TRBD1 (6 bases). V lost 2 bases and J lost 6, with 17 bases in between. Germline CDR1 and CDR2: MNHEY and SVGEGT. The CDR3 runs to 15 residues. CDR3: CASSYTTGMSGEQYF. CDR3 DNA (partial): TGTGCCAGCAGTTACACAACAGGGATGTCCGGCGAG.

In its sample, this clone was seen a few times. CDR3 protein: CASSRGHQGIYGYTF. Partial CDR3 DNA: TGTGCCAGCAGTCGTGGACACCAGGGGATCTATGGC. The V call is TRBV2, the J call TRBJ1-2, with D perhaps matching TRBD1 (6 bases). The CDR3 end is not reached by the read, which stops 3 residues before it; the germline J gene fills it in. The CDR3 is 15 amino acids. Trimming took 5 bases from V and 4 from J, leaving 17 bases between them. CDR1 is SNHLY and CDR2 is FYNNEI in the germline V gene.

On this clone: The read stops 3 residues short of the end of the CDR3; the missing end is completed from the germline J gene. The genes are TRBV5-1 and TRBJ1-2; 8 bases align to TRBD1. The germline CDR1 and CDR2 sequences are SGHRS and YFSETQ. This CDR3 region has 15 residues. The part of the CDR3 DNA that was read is TGCGCCAGCAGCTTGGCCCAGCAGGGGGCGGGAGGC. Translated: CASSLAQQGAGG. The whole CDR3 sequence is CASSLAQQGAGGYTF.

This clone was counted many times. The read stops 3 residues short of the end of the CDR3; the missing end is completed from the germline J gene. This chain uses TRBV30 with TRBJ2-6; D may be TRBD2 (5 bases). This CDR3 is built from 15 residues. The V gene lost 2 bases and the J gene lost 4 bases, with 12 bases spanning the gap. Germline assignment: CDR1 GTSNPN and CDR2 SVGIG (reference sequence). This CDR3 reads CAWSTGVPGANVLTF. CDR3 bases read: TGTGCCTGGAGTACCGGGGTTCCCGGGGCCAACGTC.

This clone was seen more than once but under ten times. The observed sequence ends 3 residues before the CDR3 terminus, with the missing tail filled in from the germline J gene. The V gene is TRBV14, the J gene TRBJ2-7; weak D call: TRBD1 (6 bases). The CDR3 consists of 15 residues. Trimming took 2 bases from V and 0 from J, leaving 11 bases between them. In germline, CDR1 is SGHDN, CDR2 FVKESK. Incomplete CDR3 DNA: TGTGCCAGCAGCCAAAGGGGACATATCTCCTACGAG. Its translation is CASSQRGHISYE. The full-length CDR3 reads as CASSQRGHISYEQYF.

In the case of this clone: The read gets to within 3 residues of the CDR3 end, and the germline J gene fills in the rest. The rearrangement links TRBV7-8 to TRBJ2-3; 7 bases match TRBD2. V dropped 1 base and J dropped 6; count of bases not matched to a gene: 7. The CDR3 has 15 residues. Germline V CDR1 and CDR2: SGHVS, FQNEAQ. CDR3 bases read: TGTGCCAGCAGCTTAGACCTAGCGGAGGGGGATACG. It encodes CASSLDLAEGDT. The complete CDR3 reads CASSLDLAEGDTQYF.

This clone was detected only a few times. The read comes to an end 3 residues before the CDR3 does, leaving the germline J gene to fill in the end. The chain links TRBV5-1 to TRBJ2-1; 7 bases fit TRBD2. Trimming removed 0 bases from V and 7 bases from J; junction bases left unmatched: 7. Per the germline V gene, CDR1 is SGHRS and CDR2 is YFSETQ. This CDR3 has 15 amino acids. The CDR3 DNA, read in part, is TGCGCCAGCAGCTTGGAGGGACTAAGCTCAAATGAG. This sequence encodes CASSLEGLSSNE. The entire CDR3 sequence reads CASSLEGLSSNEQFF.

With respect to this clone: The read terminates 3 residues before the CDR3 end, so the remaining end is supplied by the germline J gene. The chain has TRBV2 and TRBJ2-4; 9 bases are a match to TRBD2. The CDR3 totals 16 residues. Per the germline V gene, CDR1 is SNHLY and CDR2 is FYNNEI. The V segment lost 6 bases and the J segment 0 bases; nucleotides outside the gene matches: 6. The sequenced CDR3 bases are TGTGCCAGCAGAGCGGGACTAGCCTTAGCCAAAAACATT. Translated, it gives CASRAGLALAKNI. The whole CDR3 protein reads CASRAGLALAKNIQYF. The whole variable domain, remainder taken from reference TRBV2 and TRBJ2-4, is EPEVTQTPSHQVTQMGQEVILRCVPISNHLYFYWYRQILGQKVEFLVSFYNNEISEKSEIFDDQFSVERPDGSNFTLKIRSTKLEDSAMYFCASRAGLALAKNIQYFGAGTRLSVL.

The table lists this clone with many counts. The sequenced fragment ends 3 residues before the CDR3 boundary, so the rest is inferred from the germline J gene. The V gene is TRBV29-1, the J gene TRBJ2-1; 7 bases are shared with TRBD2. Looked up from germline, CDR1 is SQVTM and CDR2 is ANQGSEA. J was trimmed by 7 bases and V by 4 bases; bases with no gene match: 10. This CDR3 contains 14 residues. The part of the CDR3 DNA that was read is TGCAGCGTTGTACTAAGCGGGGTGGCGAATGAG. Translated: CSVVLSGVANE. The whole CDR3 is CSVVLSGVANEQFF.

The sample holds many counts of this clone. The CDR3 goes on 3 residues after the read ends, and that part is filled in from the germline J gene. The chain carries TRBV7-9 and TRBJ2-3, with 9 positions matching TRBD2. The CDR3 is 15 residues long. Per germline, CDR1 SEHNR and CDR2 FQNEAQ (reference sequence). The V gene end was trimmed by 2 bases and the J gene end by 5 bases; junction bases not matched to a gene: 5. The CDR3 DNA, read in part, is TGTGCCAGCAGCTTACCTAGCGGGGTAGTAGATACG. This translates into CASSLPSGVVDT. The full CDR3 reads CASSLPSGVVDTQYF.

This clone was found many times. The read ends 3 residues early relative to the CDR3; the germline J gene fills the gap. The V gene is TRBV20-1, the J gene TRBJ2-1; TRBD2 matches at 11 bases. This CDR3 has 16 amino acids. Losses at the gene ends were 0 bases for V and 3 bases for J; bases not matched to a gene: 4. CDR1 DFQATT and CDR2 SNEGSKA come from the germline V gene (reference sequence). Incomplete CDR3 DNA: TGCAGTGCTAGAGATCGTACTAGCGGGAGCTACAATGAG. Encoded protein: CSARDRTSGSYNE. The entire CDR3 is CSARDRTSGSYNEQFF.

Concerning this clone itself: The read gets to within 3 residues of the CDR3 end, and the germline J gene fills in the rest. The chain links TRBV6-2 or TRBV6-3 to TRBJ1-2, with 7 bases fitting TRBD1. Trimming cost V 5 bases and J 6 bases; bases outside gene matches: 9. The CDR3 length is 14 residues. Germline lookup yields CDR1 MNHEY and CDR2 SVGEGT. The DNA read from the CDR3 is TGTGCCAGCAGTGCCTCCGGGACAGTAAATGGC. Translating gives CASSASGTVNG. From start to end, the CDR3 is CASSASGTVNGYTF.

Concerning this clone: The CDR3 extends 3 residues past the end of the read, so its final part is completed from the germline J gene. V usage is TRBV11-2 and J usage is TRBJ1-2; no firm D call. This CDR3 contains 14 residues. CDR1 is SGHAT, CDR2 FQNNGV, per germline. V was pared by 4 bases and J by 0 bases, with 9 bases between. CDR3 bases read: TGTGCCAGCAGCTCGAGGGTATCTAACTATGGC. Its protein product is CASSSRVSNYG. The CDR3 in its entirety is CASSSRVSNYGYTF.

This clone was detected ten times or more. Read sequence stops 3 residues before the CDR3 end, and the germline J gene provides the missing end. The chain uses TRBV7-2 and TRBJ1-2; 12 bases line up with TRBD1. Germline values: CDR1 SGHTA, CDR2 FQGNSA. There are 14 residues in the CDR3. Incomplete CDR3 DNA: TGTGCCAGCAGCCCGGGACAGGGGGCGGGAGGC. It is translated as CASSPGQGAGG. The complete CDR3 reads CASSPGQGAGGYTF. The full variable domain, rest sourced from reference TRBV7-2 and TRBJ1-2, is GAGVSQSPSNKVTEKGKDVELRCDPISGHTALYWYRQSLGQGLEFLIYFQGNSAPDKSGLPSDRFSAERTGGSVSTLTIQRTQQEDSAVYLCASSPGQGAGGYTFGSGTRLTVV.

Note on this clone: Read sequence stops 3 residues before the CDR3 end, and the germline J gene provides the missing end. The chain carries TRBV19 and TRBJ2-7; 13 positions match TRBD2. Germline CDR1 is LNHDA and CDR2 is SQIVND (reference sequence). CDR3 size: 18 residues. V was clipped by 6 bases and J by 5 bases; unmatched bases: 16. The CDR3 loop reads CASRGLAGAVGVYDEQYF. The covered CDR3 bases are TGTGCCAGTAGAGGACTAGCGGGAGCGGTGGGGGTCTACGACGAG.

The CDR3 reads CASSEELAGGERDTQYF. The CDR3 bases that were read are TGTGCCAGCAGTGAAGAGCTAGCGGGGGGCGAGAGAGATACG. This rearrangement joins TRBV6-1 to TRBJ2-3; 11 positions agree with TRBD2. The read finishes 3 residues shy of the CDR3 end, and the germline J gene is used to complete it. V lost 1 base and J lost 5; bases outside the gene matches: 8. CDR3 size: 17 residues. Germline V gene data show CDR1 as MNHNS and CDR2 as SASEGT.